Each of the 11 T cell receptor beta chains below was sequenced from the same sample in a study of early T cells in non-severe SARS-CoV-2 infection. TCRdb redid the calling of the 5' RACE reads with MiXCR, one entry per CDR3 protein. The table shows roughly 68,000 distinct CDR3 sequences, with 4% to 5.5% occurring only once. The sequencing input was whole blood. These receptors all come from an adult who was a healthcare worker with PCR-confirmed SARS-CoV-2 infection or an uninfected control (not recorded which).

The chain has TRBV16 and TRBJ1-2, with TRBD1 identical over 8 bases. The CDR3 consists of 16 residues. CDR1 and CDR2 from the germline V gene are KGHSY and FQNENV. The junction had 8 bases not matched to a gene; V was cut back by 3 bases and J by 2 bases. The CDR3 sequence: CASSHTDRDNNYGYTF. In DNA form, the CDR3 reads TGTGCCAGCAGCCATACGGACAGGGATAACAACTATGGCTACACCTTC. The variable domain in full, with the rest retrieved from reference TRBV16 and TRBJ1-2, is GEEVAQTPKHLVRGEGQKAKLYCAPIKGHSYVFWYQQVLKNEFKFLISFQNENVFDETGMPKERFSAKCLPNSPCSLEIQATKLEDSAVYFCASSHTDRDNNYGYTFGSGTRLTVV.

This clonotype was recorded a few times. The CDR3 coding sequence is TGTGCCAGCAGCCAAGGAAGTCTAGCGGGATCAAGTGAGCAGTTCTTC. Its translation: CASSQGSLAGSSEQFF. The genes are TRBV3-1 and TRBJ2-1, with 9 bases matching TRBD2. The CDR3 totals 16 residues. Germline V gene sequence: CDR1 LGHDT, CDR2 YNNKEL (reference sequence). The ends lost 1 base at V and 9 bases at J; junction bases unmatched: 10.

Of note for this clonotype: One base away lies a much larger clone, so this may be a sequencing read error. J is TRBJ2-7 and V is TRBV11-2; perhaps TRBD2 as D (5 bases). This CDR3 has 15 residues. CDR1 and CDR2 from the germline V gene are SGHAT and FQNNGV. The CDR3 DNA is TGTGCCAACAGCTTAGAGGGCGTAGGCTCCTACGAGCAGTACTTC. It is translated as CANSLEGVGSYEQYF.

This clonotype was detected ten times or more. The genes are TRBV6-6 and TRBJ1-5; D is unclear. This CDR3 comprises 14 residues. Germline V gene sequence: CDR1 MNHNY, CDR2 SVGAGI (reference sequence). The ends were cut back, 2 bases at V and 4 bases at J, with 9 bases in the middle. The CDR3 reads CASSYNPQNQPQHF. The CDR3 bases are TGTGCCAGCAGTTACAATCCACAGAATCAGCCCCAGCATTTT.

This clonotype has just a few counts. The V call is TRBV12-3 or TRBV12-4, the J call TRBJ2-1, with 7 bases that match TRBD2. V shed 4 bases, J shed 4 bases, and the junction held 1 base outside the gene matches. The CDR3 loop spans 13 amino acids. The CDR3: CASSWDYYNEQFF. The CDR3 nucleotides are TGTGCCAGCAGTTGGGACTATTACAATGAGCAGTTCTTC.

This clonotype turned up a few times. The J gene is TRBJ2-7, the V gene TRBV29-1, with 10 nucleotides matching TRBD1. Per germline, CDR1 SQVTM and CDR2 ANQGSEA. The CDR3 spans 13 residues. J was trimmed by 5 bases and V by 3 bases; bases with no gene match: 4. CDR3 DNA: TGCAGCGTTGACGGGACAGGGGCCCACGAGCAGTACTTC. Translation: CSVDGTGAHEQYF.

This clonotype came up a few times. The rearrangement joins TRBV6-1 to TRBJ2-7; D unclear. The ends were cut back, 0 bases at V and 3 bases at J, with 9 bases in the middle. The germline CDR1 and CDR2 sequences are MNHNS and SASEGT. CDR3 length: 14 amino acids. CDR3 loop: CASSEANRYYEQYF. The CDR3 nucleotides read TGTGCCAGCAGTGAAGCGAACAGATACTACGAGCAGTACTTC.

The chain employs TRBV12-3 or TRBV12-4 and TRBJ1-2; 9 nucleotides align to TRBD1. Trimming at V came to 5 bases and at J to 8 bases, leaving 3 bases not matched to a gene. This CDR3 has 12 residues. The CDR3 nucleotides are TGTGCCAGCAGTACCGGGACAGGGGGCTACACCTTC. Protein: CASSTGTGGYTF.

This chain joins TRBV5-1 and TRBJ2-5; 10 positions match TRBD1. CDR3 size: 14 residues. Germline CDR1 SGHRS, CDR2 YFSETQ. The V gene end was trimmed by 3 bases and the J gene end by 4 bases; junction bases not matched to a gene: 3. This chain's CDR3 is CASSWTGGRETQYF. The CDR3 nucleotides are TGCGCCAGCAGCTGGACAGGGGGGAGAGAGACCCAGTACTTC.

This clonotype was seen more than once but under ten times. V and J are TRBV19 and TRBJ2-3, with D tentatively TRBD1 (6 bases). Germline lookup yields CDR1 LNHDA and CDR2 SQIVND (reference sequence). Trimming took 7 bases from V and 4 from J, leaving 12 bases between them. This CDR3 region has 13 residues. The CDR3 DNA follows: TGTGCCAGTACAGGGGATCTGGCAGATACGCAGTATTTT. Protein: CASTGDLADTQYF.

This clonotype was seen ten or more times. This rearrangement joins TRBV6-5 to TRBJ2-3; 8 nucleotides match TRBD1. Germline V lookup: CDR1 MNHEY, CDR2 SVGAGI. V gave up 2 bases and J gave up 0 bases; unmatched junction bases: 4. The CDR3 is 16 amino acids. For the CDR3, the DNA is TGTGCCAGCAGTTACGGGACAGGCCCTAGCACAGATACGCAGTATTTT. Residues: CASSYGTGPSTDTQYF.